This T cell receptor beta chain was sequenced for a study of regulatory T cells in long-lasting Graves disease. Study-wide context: Graves' patients with a new diagnosis had received antithyroid drugs under 3 months.

This clonotype showed up many times. The authors built TCR beta libraries using iRepertoire HTBI primers and Arm-PCR of CDR3 regions. TCRdb analysed the multiplex PCR reads with MiXCR anew, one entry per CDR3 protein. The sample has 530,000 or so distinct CDR3 sequences; about 14% are singletons. Regarding time point: newly diagnosed GD, antithyroid drugs for less than 3 months. PBMC-derived RNA was used for the TCR library. The diagnosis of Graves' disease used American Thyroid Association guidelines. This sample also appeared in a second study, on T cells in Graves' hyperthyroidism and ophthalmopathy. According to that study: During a first-round RT-PCR of the TCR CDR3, the HTBI primer set was used. Separation of ophthalmopathy from stable hyperthyroidism was achieved by a 13 V-J model.

Sequenced here: peripheral blood mononuclear cells (PBMCs), sampled at new diagnosis, from a patient treated with antithyroid drugs. This TCR was sampled from a man aged 30 to 39 with Graves disease.

The CDR3 bases are TGTGCCAGCAGTCCTCTTACTAGCGGGAGTGGTTACGAGCAGTACTTC. Its translation: CASSPLTSGSGYEQYF. The chain employs TRBV6-1 and TRBJ2-7, with 11 bases that match TRBD2. The germline gives CDR1 MNHNS, CDR2 SASEGT. V shed 5 bases and J 4 bases; nucleotides not matched to a gene: 10. The CDR3 spans 16 residues.